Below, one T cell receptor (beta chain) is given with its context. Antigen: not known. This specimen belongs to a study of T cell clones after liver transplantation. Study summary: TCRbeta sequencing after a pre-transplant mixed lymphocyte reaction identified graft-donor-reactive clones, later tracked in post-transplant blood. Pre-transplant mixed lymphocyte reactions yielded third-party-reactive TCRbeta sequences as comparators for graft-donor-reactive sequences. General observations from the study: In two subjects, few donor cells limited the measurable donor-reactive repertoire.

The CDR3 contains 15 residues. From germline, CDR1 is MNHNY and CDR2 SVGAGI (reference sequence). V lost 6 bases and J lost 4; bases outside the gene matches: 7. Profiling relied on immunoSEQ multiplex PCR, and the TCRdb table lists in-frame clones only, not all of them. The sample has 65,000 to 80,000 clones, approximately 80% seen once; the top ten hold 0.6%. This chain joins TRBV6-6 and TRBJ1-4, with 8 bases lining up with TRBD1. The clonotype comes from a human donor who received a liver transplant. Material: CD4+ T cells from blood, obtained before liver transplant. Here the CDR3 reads CASRLQGGLNEKLFF. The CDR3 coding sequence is TGTGCCAGCAGGTTACAGGGGGGCCTTAATGAAAAACTGTTTTTT.